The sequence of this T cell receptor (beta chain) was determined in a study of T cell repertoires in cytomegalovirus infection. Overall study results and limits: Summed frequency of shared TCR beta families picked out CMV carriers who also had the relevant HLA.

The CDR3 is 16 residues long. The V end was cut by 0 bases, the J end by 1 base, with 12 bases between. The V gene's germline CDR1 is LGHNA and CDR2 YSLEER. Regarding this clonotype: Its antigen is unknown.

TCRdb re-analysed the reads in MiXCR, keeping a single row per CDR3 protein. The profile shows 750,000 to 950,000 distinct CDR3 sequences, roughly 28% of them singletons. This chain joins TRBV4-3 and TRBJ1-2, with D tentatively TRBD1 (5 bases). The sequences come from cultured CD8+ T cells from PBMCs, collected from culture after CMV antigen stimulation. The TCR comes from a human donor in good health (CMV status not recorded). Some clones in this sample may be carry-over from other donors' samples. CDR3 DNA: TGCGCCAGCAGCCAAGATCTGGCGGGGCTTAACTATGGCTACACCTTC. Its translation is CASSQDLAGLNYGYTF.